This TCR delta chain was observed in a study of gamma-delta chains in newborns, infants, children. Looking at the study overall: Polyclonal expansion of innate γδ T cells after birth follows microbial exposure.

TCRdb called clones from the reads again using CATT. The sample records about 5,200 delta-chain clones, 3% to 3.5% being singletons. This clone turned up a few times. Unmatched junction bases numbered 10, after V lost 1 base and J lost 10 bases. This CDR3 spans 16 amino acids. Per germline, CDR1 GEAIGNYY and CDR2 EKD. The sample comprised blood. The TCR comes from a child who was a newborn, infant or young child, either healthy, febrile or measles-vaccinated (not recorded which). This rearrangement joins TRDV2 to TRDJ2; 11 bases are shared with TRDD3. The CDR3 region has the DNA TGTGCCTGTGACACACTGGGGGATAATGAGAGAAGACAACTCTTCTTT. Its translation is CACDTLGDNERRQLFF.